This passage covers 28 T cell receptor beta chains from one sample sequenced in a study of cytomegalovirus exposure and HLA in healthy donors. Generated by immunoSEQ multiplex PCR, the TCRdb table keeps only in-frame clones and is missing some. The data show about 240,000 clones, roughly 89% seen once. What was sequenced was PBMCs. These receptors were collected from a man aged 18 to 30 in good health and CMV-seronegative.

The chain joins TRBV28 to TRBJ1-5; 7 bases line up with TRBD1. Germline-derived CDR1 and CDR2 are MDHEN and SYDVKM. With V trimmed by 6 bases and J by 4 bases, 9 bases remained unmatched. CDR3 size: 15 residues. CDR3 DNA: TGTGCCAGCAGCTCGGCCTTCAGGGGGAATCAGCCCCAGCATTTT. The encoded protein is CASSSAFRGNQPQHF.

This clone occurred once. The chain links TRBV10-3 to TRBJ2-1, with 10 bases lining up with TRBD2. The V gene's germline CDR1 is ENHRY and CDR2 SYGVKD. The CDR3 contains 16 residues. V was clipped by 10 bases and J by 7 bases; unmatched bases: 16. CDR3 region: CATLWSAGGRRNEQFF. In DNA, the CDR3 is TGTGCCACCCTCTGGTCAGCGGGGGGGCGGAGGAATGAGCAGTTCTTC.

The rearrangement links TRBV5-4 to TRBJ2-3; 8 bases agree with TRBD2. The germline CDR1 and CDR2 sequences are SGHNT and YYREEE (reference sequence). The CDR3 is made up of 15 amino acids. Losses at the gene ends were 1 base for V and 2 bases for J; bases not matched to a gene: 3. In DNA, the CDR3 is TGTGCCAGCAGCTTGAAACTAGCGGCCACAGATACGCAGTATTTT. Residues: CASSLKLAATDTQYF.

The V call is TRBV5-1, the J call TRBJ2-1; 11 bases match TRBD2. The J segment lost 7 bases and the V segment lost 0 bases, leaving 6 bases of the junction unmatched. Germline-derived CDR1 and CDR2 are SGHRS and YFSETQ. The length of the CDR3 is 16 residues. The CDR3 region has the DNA TGCGCCAGCAGCTTGGTTTGGCCTAGCGGGGGGAATGAGCAGTTCTTC. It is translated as CASSLVWPSGGNEQFF.

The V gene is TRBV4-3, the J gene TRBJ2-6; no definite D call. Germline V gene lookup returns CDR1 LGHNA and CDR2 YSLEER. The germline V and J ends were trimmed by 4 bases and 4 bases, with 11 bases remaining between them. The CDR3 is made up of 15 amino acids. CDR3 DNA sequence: TGCGCCAGCAGCCCCGTAGTCTCCGGGGCCAACGTCCTGACTTTC. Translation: CASSPVVSGANVLTF.

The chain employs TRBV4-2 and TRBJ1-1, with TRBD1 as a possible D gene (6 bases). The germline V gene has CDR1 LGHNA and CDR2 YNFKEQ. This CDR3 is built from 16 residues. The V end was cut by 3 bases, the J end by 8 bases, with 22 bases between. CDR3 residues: CASSHNKVGGAKEAFF. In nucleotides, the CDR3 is TGTGCCAGCAGCCATAACAAAGTAGGGGGGGCTAAGGAAGCTTTCTTT.

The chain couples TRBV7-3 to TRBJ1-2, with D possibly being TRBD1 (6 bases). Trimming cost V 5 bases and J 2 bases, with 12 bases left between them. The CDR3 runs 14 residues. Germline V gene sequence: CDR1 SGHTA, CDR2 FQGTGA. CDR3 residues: CASSETGSNYGYTF. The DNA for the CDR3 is TGTGCCAGCAGCGAGACAGGATCCAACTATGGCTACACCTTC. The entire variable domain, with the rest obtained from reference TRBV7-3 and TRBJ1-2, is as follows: GAGVSQTPSNKVTEKGKYVELRCDPISGHTALYWYRQSLGQGPEFLIYFQGTGAADDSGLPNDRFFAVRPEGSVSTLKIQRTERGDSAVYLCASSETGSNYGYTFGSGTRLTVV.

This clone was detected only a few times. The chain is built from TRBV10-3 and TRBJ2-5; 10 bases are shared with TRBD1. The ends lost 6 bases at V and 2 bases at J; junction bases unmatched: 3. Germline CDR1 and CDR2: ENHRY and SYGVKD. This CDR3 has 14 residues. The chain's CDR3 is CAIRGTGEQETQYF. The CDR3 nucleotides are TGTGCCATCAGGGGGACAGGGGAGCAAGAGACCCAGTACTTC.

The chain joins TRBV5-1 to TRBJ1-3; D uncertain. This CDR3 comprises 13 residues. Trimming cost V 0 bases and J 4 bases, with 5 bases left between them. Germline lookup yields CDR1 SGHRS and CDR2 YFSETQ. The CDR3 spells CASSLESGNTIYF. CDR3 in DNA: TGCGCCAGCAGCTTGGAATCGGGAAACACCATATATTTT. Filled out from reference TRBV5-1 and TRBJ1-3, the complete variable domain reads KAGVTQTPRYLIKTRGQQVTLSCSPISGHRSVSWYQQTPGQGLQFLFEYFSETQRNKGNFPGRFSGRQFSNSRSEMNVSTLELGDSALYLCASSLESGNTIYFGEGSWLTVV.

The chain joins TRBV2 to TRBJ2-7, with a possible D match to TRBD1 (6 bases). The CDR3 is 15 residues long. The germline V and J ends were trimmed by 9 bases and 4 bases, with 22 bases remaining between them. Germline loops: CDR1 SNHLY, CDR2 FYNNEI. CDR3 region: CASLTTGTTTYEQYF. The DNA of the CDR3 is TGTGCCAGTCTAACAACCGGGACAACGACGTACGAGCAGTACTTC. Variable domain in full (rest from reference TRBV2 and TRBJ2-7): EPEVTQTPSHQVTQMGQEVILRCVPISNHLYFYWYRQILGQKVEFLVSFYNNEISEKSEIFDDQFSVERPDGSNFTLKIRSTKLEDSAMYFCASLTTGTTTYEQYFGPGTRLTVT.

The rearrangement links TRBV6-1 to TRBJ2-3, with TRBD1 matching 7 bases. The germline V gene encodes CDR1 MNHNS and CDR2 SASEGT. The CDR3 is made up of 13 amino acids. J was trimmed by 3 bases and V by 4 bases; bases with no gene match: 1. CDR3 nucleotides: TGTGCCAGCAGTGCCAGGGGGACAGATACGCAGTATTTT. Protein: CASSARGTDTQYF.

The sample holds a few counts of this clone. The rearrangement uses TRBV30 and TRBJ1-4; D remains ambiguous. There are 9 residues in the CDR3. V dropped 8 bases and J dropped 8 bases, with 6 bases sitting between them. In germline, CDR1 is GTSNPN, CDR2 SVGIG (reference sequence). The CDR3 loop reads CAPQEKLFF. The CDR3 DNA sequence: TGTGCCCCCCAGGAAAAACTGTTTTTT.

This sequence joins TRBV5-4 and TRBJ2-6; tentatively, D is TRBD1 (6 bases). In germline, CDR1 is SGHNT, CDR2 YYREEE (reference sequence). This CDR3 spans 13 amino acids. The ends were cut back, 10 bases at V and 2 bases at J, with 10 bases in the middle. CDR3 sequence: CAYDRPGANVLTF. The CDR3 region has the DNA TGTGCCTATGACAGGCCTGGGGCCAACGTCCTGACTTTC.

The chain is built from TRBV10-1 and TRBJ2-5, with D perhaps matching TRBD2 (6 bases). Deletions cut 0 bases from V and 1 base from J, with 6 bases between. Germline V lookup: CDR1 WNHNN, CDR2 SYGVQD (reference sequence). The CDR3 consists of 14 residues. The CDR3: CASSESTSQETQYF. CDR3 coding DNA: TGCGCCAGCAGTGAGTCGACTAGCCAAGAGACCCAGTACTTC.

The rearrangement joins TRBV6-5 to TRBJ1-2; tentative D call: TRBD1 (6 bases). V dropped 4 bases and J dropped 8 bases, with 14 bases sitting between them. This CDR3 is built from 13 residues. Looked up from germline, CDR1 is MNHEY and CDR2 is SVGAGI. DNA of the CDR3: TGTGCCAGCAGTTCTCTCCAGGGGAAAGGCTACACCTTC. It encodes CASSSLQGKGYTF.

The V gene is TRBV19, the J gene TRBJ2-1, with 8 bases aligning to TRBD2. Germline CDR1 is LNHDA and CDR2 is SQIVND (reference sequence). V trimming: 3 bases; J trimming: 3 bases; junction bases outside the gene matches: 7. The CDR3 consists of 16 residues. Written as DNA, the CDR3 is TGTGCCAGTAGTATCTATTTTAGCGGGAACTACAATGAGCAGTTCTTC. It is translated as CASSIYFSGNYNEQFF.

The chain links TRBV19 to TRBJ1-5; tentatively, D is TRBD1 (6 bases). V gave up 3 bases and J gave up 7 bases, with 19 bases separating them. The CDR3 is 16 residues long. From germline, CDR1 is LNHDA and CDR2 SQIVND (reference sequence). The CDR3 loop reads CASSMGYREPRQPQHF. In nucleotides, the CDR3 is TGTGCCAGTAGTATGGGATACAGGGAGCCGAGGCAGCCCCAGCATTTT.

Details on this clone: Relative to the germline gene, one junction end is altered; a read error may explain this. CDR3: CASGHRDSEAFF. In nucleotides, the CDR3 is TGTGCCAGCGGCCACCGGGACAGTGAAGCTTTCTTT. This sequence joins TRBV4-2 and TRBJ1-1; 7 bases fit TRBD1. The CDR3 covers 12 residues. Per the germline V gene, CDR1 is LGHNA and CDR2 is YNFKEQ.

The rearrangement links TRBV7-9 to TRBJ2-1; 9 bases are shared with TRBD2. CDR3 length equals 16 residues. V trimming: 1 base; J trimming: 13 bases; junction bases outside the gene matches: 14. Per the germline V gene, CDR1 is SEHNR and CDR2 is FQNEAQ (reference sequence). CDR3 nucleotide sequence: TGTGCCAGCAGCTTAGACACCCCCCTCGGACTAGCGCCTCAGTTCTTC. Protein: CASSLDTPLGLAPQFF. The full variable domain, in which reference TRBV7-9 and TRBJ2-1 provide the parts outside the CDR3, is DTGVSQNPRHKITKRGQNVTFRCDPISEHNRLYWYRQTLGQGPEFLTYFQNEAQLEKSRLLSDRFSAERPKGSFSTLEIQRTEQGDSAMYLCASSLDTPLGLAPQFFGPGTRLTVL.

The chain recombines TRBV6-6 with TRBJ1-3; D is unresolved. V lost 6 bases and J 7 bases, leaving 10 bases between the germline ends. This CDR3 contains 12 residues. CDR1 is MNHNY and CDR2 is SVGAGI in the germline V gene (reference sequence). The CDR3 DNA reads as TGTGCCAGCAGCCCCCTGCAGAACACCATATATTTT. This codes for CASSPLQNTIYF.

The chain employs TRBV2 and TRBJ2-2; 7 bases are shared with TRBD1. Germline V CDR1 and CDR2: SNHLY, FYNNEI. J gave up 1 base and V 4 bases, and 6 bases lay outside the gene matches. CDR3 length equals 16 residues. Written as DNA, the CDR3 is TGTGCCAGCAGTGTCCGCCGGACAGGGAACACCGGGGAGCTGTTTTTT. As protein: CASSVRRTGNTGELFF.

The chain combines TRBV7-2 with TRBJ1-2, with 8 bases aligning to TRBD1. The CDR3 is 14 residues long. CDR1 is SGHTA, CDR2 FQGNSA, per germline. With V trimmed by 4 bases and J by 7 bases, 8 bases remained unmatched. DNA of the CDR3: TGTGCCAGCAGCTCCTTAGGGACAGGCTTTGGCTACACCTTC. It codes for CASSSLGTGFGYTF.

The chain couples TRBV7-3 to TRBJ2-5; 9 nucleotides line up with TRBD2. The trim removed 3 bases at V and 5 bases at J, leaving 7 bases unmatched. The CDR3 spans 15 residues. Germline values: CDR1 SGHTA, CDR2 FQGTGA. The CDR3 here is CASSFAGGYGETQYF. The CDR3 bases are TGTGCCAGCAGCTTTGCGGGAGGGTACGGGGAGACCCAGTACTTC.

The chain's CDR3 is CASSYGPSGGYTF. The CDR3, as DNA: TGTGCCAGCAGCTACGGGCCCAGCGGGGGCTACACCTTC. The rearrangement joins TRBV5-4 to TRBJ1-2; no definite D call. This CDR3 comprises 13 residues. V was pared by 3 bases and J by 8 bases, with 14 bases between. CDR1 SGHNT and CDR2 YYREEE come from the germline V gene (reference sequence). Variable domain in full (rest from reference TRBV5-4 and TRBJ1-2): ETGVTQSPTHLIKTRGQQVTLRCSSQSGHNTVSWYQQALGQGPQFIFQYYREEENGRGNFPPRFSGLQFPNYSSELNVNALELDDSALYLCASSYGPSGGYTFGSGTRLTVV.

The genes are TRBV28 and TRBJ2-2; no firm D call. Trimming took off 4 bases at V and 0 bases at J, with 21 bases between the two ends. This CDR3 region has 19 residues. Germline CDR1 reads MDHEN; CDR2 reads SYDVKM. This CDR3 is CASSSLRQRSTANTGELFF. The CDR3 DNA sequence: TGTGCCAGCAGTTCCCTACGACAACGGTCGACCGCGAACACCGGGGAGCTGTTTTTT.

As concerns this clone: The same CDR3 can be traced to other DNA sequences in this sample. The CDR3 DNA follows: TGTGCCAGCAGCTTATCGGACAGGAGCTACGAGCAGTACTTC. Its protein product is CASSLSDRSYEQYF. The rearrangement links TRBV7-9 to TRBJ2-7, with 7 bases fitting TRBD1. In germline, CDR1 is SEHNR, CDR2 FQNEAQ (reference sequence). V lost 2 bases and J lost 3; bases outside the gene matches: 4. The CDR3 length is 14 residues.

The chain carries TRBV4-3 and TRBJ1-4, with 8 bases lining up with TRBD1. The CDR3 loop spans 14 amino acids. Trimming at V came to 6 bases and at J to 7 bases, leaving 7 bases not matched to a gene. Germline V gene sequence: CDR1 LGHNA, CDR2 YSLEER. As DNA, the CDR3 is TGCGCCAGCAGGGGTGGACAGGGTGGTGAAAAACTGTTTTTT. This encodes CASRGGQGGEKLFF.

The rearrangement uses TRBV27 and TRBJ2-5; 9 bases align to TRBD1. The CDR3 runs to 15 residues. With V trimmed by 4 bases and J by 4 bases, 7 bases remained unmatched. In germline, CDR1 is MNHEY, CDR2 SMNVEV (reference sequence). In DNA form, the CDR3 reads TGTGCCAGCAGTTCGCAGGGACAGGGCTTAGAGACCCAGTACTTC. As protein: CASSSQGQGLETQYF.